These 22 T cell receptor beta chains were all obtained from the same sample, sequenced in a study of early T cells in non-severe SARS-CoV-2 infection. MiXCR was run by TCRdb on the 5' RACE reads, yielding one entry per CDR3 protein. This table holds tens of thousands of distinct CDR3 sequences, around 12% found once. Source: whole blood, taken at baseline. Receptors were obtained from an adult who was a healthcare worker with PCR-confirmed SARS-CoV-2 infection or an uninfected control (not recorded which). The donor label of this sample is uncertain.

In this sample, this clonotype turned up many times. The chain recombines TRBV6-6 with TRBJ1-1, with 8 bases that match TRBD1. Germline trimming cut 2 bases from V and 3 bases from J; bases unmatched to any gene: 2. CDR3 length equals 14 residues. Germline loops: CDR1 MNHNY, CDR2 SVGAGI (reference sequence). The CDR3 sequence is CASSYHRGDTEAFF. The CDR3 DNA is TGTGCCAGCAGTTACCACAGGGGGGACACTGAAGCTTTCTTT.

CDR3 in DNA: TGTGCCAGCAGTAATACAGGGGGCCCCTATGGCTACACCTTC. It encodes CASSNTGGPYGYTF. The chain couples TRBV6-6 to TRBJ1-2, with TRBD1 identical over 9 bases. Losses at the gene ends were 5 bases for V and 4 bases for J; bases not matched to a gene: 5. The CDR3 is 14 residues long. Germline V CDR1 and CDR2: MNHNY, SVGAGI (reference sequence).

This clonotype was counted ten times or more. The chain is built from TRBV2 and TRBJ2-3; the match to TRBD1 covers 7 bases. Germline V lookup: CDR1 SNHLY, CDR2 FYNNEI. This CDR3 is built from 12 residues. The trim removed 7 bases at V and 6 bases at J, leaving 4 bases unmatched. The CDR3 loop is CASNRGPDTQYF. In DNA, the CDR3 is TGTGCCAGCAACAGGGGTCCTGATACGCAGTATTTT.

This rearrangement joins TRBV14 to TRBJ1-6; tentative D call: TRBD1 (5 bases). V was clipped by 4 bases and J by 14 bases, with 15 bases between them. Germline V gene data show CDR1 as SGHDN and CDR2 as FVKESK. The CDR3 has 13 amino acids. The CDR3 protein is CASSPQVRGALHF. The DNA of the CDR3 is TGTGCCAGCAGCCCCCAGGTACGAGGGGCCCTCCACTTT.

In this sample, this clonotype turned up once. The chain is built from TRBV6-5 and TRBJ2-2; D gene unclear. Germline V gene sequence: CDR1 MNHEY, CDR2 SVGAGI. V lost 3 bases to trimming and J lost 6 bases, with 14 bases between them. The CDR3 totals 15 residues. DNA for the CDR3: TGTGCCAGCAGTTATAACCCTCGATTCTCCGGGGAGCTGTTTTTT. This sequence encodes CASSYNPRFSGELFF.

This clonotype is classed as medium-sized. This chain links TRBV2 with TRBJ2-2, with a tentative D call TRBD1 (6 bases). The CDR3 has 15 residues. Trimming cost V 7 bases and J 3 bases, with 15 bases left between them. Germline V gene sequence: CDR1 SNHLY, CDR2 FYNNEI. Here the CDR3 reads CASTGTKDYTGELFF. The CDR3 coding sequence is TGTGCCAGCACCGGGACAAAGGACTACACCGGGGAGCTGTTTTTT.

This chain links TRBV2 with TRBJ1-6, with no clear D. This CDR3 has 12 residues. Per the germline V gene, CDR1 is SNHLY and CDR2 is FYNNEI. The V and J ends lost 6 bases and 10 bases respectively, with 10 bases between them. CDR3 sequence reads: CASRDPPSPLHF. In nucleotides, the CDR3 is TGTGCCAGCAGGGACCCTCCATCACCCCTCCACTTT.

This clonotype was seen many times. The chain uses TRBV28 and TRBJ2-6; D uncertain. The V end lost 7 bases, the J end lost 0 bases, and 19 bases lay between the germline ends. The CDR3 consists of 18 residues. Germline values: CDR1 MDHEN, CDR2 SYDVKM. As DNA, the CDR3 is TGTGCCAGCACAAAGCCCCGGTGGATCGCCTCTGGGGCCAACGTCCTGACTTTC. Translating gives CASTKPRWIASGANVLTF.

This clonotype was found many times. The CDR3 sequence is CASSLDPGVPYEQYV. CDR3 sequence (DNA): TGTGCCAGCAGCTTGGACCCAGGGGTCCCCTACGAGCAGTACGTC. The chain combines TRBV5-5 with TRBJ2-7; D is possibly TRBD1 (6 bases). Trimming shortened V by 0 bases and J by 2 bases, and 12 bases separated the two germline ends. The CDR3 is made up of 15 amino acids. CDR1 and CDR2 (germline): SGHKS, YYEKEE (reference sequence).

This chain uses TRBV12-3 or TRBV12-4 with TRBJ2-4, with 7 bases fitting TRBD1. J lost 5 bases, V lost 7 bases, and 8 bases had no gene match. This CDR3 contains 14 residues. The CDR3 spells CASTHRDSQNIQYF. The CDR3 DNA is TGTGCCAGCACACACCGGGACAGCCAAAACATTCAGTACTTC.

This clonotype was recorded a few times. The rearrangement uses TRBV20-1 and TRBJ2-1; tentative D call: TRBD2 (6 bases). The CDR3 consists of 18 residues. Per the germline V gene, CDR1 is DFQATT and CDR2 is SNEGSKA (reference sequence). Trimming took 0 bases from V and 3 from J, leaving 21 bases between them. CDR3 coding DNA: TGCAGTGCTAGAGAATCCGGGAGCTACTCTGGTGGCTACAATGAGCAGTTCTTC. It encodes CSARESGSYSGGYNEQFF.

The J gene is TRBJ2-3, the V gene TRBV12-3 or TRBV12-4; D may be TRBD1 (5 bases). There are 15 residues in the CDR3. V lost 6 bases and J lost 2, with 15 bases in between. CDR3 DNA: TGTGCCAGCAGCTCTGGGATAGGGGTCACAGATACGCAGTATTTT. Amino acid sequence: CASSSGIGVTDTQYF.

This clonotype was counted between two and nine times. The chain is built from TRBV7-9 and TRBJ1-5; a possible D gene is TRBD1 (6 bases). Germline CDR1 and CDR2: SEHNR and FQNEAQ (reference sequence). The CDR3 spans 15 residues. V was clipped by 2 bases and J by 4 bases, with 12 bases between them. CDR3 protein: CASSLMAQGNQPQHF. The CDR3 bases are TGTGCCAGCAGCTTAATGGCACAGGGTAATCAGCCCCAGCATTTT.

There are a few counts of this clonotype. V is TRBV20-1 and J is TRBJ1-1; D gene uncertain. CDR1 and CDR2 from the germline V gene are DFQATT and SNEGSKA (reference sequence). The V end was cut by 0 bases, the J end by 7 bases, with 6 bases between. CDR3 size: 11 residues. This chain's CDR3 is CSAREGVEAFF. The CDR3 DNA sequence: TGCAGTGCTAGAGAGGGTGTTGAAGCTTTCTTT.

This chain connects TRBV5-1 to TRBJ1-6; D is perhaps TRBD1 (5 bases). V lost 1 base and J 6 bases, leaving 8 bases between the germline ends. CDR3 length: 14 amino acids. The V gene's germline CDR1 is SGHRS and CDR2 YFSETQ. This CDR3 is CASSLRQLNSPLHF. DNA of the CDR3: TGCGCCAGCAGCTTGAGACAGCTTAATTCACCCCTCCACTTT.

Concerning this clonotype: No conserved phenylalanine or tryptophan is present at the end of the CDR3, so a read error is the likely explanation. The V gene is TRBV3-1, the J gene TRBJ2-3, with D possibly matching TRBD1 (5 bases). The V and J ends lost 6 bases and 1 base respectively, with 11 bases between them. This CDR3 contains 14 residues. The germline V gene encodes CDR1 LGHDT and CDR2 YNNKEL (reference sequence). The chain's CDR3 is CASRGQGGTDTQYY. CDR3 sequence (DNA): TGTGCCAGCAGGGGCCAAGGGGGCACAGATACGCAGTATTAT.

This clonotype was seen a few times. This rearrangement joins TRBV3-1 to TRBJ1-2; D gene uncertain. The germline gives CDR1 LGHDT, CDR2 YNNKEL (reference sequence). CDR3 size: 14 residues. Trimming stripped 1 base from V and 6 bases from J, with 12 bases between. The CDR3 region is CASSQGLRSHGYTF. The CDR3 DNA follows: TGTGCCAGCAGCCAAGGCCTACGGTCGCATGGCTACACCTTC.

This clonotype was counted between two and nine times. The chain employs TRBV6-1 and TRBJ1-2; maybe TRBD1 (5 bases). The V and J ends lost 7 bases and 7 bases respectively, with 19 bases between them. From germline, CDR1 is MNHNS and CDR2 SASEGT. The CDR3 has 14 amino acids. The CDR3 loop reads CASMPGLTASGYTF. In DNA form, the CDR3 reads TGTGCCAGCATGCCGGGACTGACAGCGTCTGGCTACACCTTC.

This clonotype was counted many times. The chain joins TRBV19 to TRBJ2-1; 12 positions match TRBD1. V lost 3 bases and J lost 10; bases outside the gene matches: 4. The length of the CDR3 is 14 residues. Per germline, CDR1 LNHDA and CDR2 SQIVND (reference sequence). CDR3 amino acids: CASSIGTGGWEQFF. CDR3 DNA sequence: TGTGCCAGTAGTATCGGGACAGGGGGCTGGGAGCAGTTCTTC.

The genes are TRBV12-3 or TRBV12-4 and TRBJ2-1, with TRBD1 as a possible D gene (7 bases). The CDR3 runs 13 residues. The V and J ends lost 5 bases and 8 bases respectively, with 13 bases between them. The CDR3 bases are TGTGCCAGCAGTGGAGGAGGGGGCGATGAGCAGTTCTTC. Translating it yields CASSGGGGDEQFF.

The V and J genes are TRBV10-3 and TRBJ1-5; unclear D gene. The CDR3 is 14 residues long. Germline V lookup: CDR1 ENHRY, CDR2 SYGVKD. V was clipped by 0 bases and J by 4 bases, with 7 bases between them. The DNA for the CDR3 is TGTGCCATCAGTGAGTCCGTATCGAATCAGCCCCAGCATTTT. Protein product: CAISESVSNQPQHF.

The table lists this clonotype with a few counts. This chain connects TRBV6-5 to TRBJ2-5, with D tentatively TRBD1 (8 bases). Trimming cost V 6 bases and J 5 bases, with 16 bases left between them. Per the germline V gene, CDR1 is MNHEY and CDR2 is SVGAGI. This CDR3 is built from 14 residues. This CDR3 is CASRQQGGVETQYF. The CDR3 DNA sequence: TGTGCCAGCAGACAACAGGGGGGGGTCGAGACCCAGTACTTC.